This T cell receptor beta chain was recovered during a study of blood T cell dynamics during melanoma immunotherapy. V lost 8 bases to trimming and J lost 4 bases, with 20 bases between them. The germline CDR1 and CDR2 sequences are SGHTA and FQGNSA. CDR3 length: 15 residues. Time point noted: pre-treatment baseline. Samples come from before therapy and from week 3 after the first blockade cycle. Disease control meant complete response, partial response or stable disease at 12 weeks. Patients with prior systemic cancer treatment, concomitant immunosuppressants, or other active malignancies were excluded. Repertoires were generated with immunoSEQ multiplex PCR, while TCRdb's copy carries only in-frame clones and drops some. The sample consists of 20,000 to 25,000 clones, over 85% of them appearing once.

The chain is built from TRBV7-2 and TRBJ1-2; no reliable D call. This specimen consisted of blood, obtained from a patient treated with checkpoint blockade. The clonotype comes from a human donor with melanoma. In nucleotides, the CDR3 is TGTGCCAGCTCTTCGGGCCCAATACCTACCTATGGCTACACCTTC. This encodes CASSSGPIPTYGYTF.